The 24 T cell receptor beta chains below were found in one sample sequenced in a study of cytomegalovirus exposure and HLA in healthy donors. Generated by immunoSEQ multiplex PCR, the TCRdb table keeps only in-frame clones and is missing some. The repertoire consists of some 270,000 clones, with 65% to 90% occurring once and the leading ten covering around 1%. The material sequenced was PBMCs. These receptors came from a woman younger than 35 in good health and CMV-seronegative.

J is TRBJ1-4 and V is TRBV6-5; D uncertain. The V end lost 6 bases, the J end lost 0 bases, and 8 bases lay between the germline ends. Germline V gene lookup returns CDR1 MNHEY and CDR2 SVGAGI. The CDR3 is 14 amino acids. The CDR3: CASRSGSTNEKLFF. CDR3 DNA: TGTGCCAGCAGATCGGGTTCAACTAATGAAAAACTGTTTTTT.

This chain joins TRBV11-3 and TRBJ2-7, with TRBD1 identical over 7 bases. The germline CDR1 and CDR2 sequences are SGHNT and YENEEA. Trimming took 2 bases from V and 4 from J; bases not matched to a gene: 5. The CDR3 has 14 amino acids. DNA of the CDR3: TGTGCCAGCAGCTTACGAGGGGGCCCTTACGAGCAGTACTTC. It codes for CASSLRGGPYEQYF.

The chain combines TRBV29-1 with TRBJ2-1, with TRBD1 matching 8 bases. CDR1 and CDR2 from the germline V gene are SQVTM and ANQGSEA. This CDR3 comprises 17 residues. V gave up 2 bases and J gave up 6 bases; unmatched junction bases: 15. CDR3 loop: CSVEPLRGTGSGNEQFF. The CDR3 nucleotides are TGCAGCGTTGAACCCCTCCGAGGGACAGGTAGCGGCAATGAGCAGTTCTTC.

The chain is built from TRBV12-5 and TRBJ1-1, with D hard to call. Germline V gives CDR1 LGHNT, CDR2 FRNRAP. Trimming shortened V by 3 bases and J by 0 bases, and 8 bases separated the two germline ends. This CDR3 region has 14 residues. The chain's CDR3 is CASGFTGMNTEAFF. The CDR3 region has the DNA TGTGCTAGTGGTTTTACCGGGATGAACACTGAAGCTTTCTTT.

The sample holds many counts of this clone. CDR3 sequence reads: CASSLNSLNTGELFF. DNA of the CDR3: TGCGCCAGCAGCTTGAATAGCTTGAACACCGGGGAGCTGTTTTTT. The chain uses TRBV5-1 and TRBJ2-2; D ambiguous. Trimming pared 1 base from V and 1 base from J, leaving 8 bases between. The CDR3 length is 15 residues. Germline lookup yields CDR1 SGHRS and CDR2 YFSETQ.

The chain has TRBV29-1 and TRBJ2-3; 9 bases map to TRBD1. With 1 base clipped from V and 14 bases from J, the junction kept 13 bases outside the gene matches. The CDR3 totals 14 residues. In germline, CDR1 is SQVTM, CDR2 ANQGSEA. CDR3 DNA: TGCAGCGTTGAAGTCGGACAGGGGAGATGGGAAGGGTATTTT. Translated: CSVEVGQGRWEGYF.

This chain links TRBV11-3 with TRBJ2-3; TRBD2 matches 9 bases. Germline V lookup: CDR1 SGHNT, CDR2 YENEEA. After removal of 2 bases from V and 4 bases from J, the junction contained 7 bases not matched to a gene. This CDR3 is 16 amino acids long. CDR3 nucleotide sequence: TGTGCCAGCAGCTTACTATATAGCGGGAGAGCAGATACGCAGTATTTT. It encodes CASSLLYSGRADTQYF. Based on the CDR3 plus reference TRBV11-3 and TRBJ2-3, the full variable domain is EAGVVQSPRYKIIEKKQPVAFWCNPISGHNTLYWYLQNLGQGPELLIRYENEEAVDDSQLPKDRFSAERLKGVDSTLKIQPAELGDSAVYLCASSLLYSGRADTQYFGPGTRLTVL.

The chain couples TRBV4-1 to TRBJ1-2, with D possibly TRBD1 on 6 matching bases. CDR1 is MGHRA, CDR2 YSYEKL, per germline. V was shortened by 0 bases and J by 4 bases, with 15 bases between the two germline ends. This CDR3 has 16 amino acids. CDR3 protein: CASSQDRARGPYGYTF. CDR3 nucleotides: TGCGCCAGCAGCCAAGATCGGGCCAGGGGTCCCTATGGCTACACCTTC.

The CDR3 DNA reads as TGTGCCAGCGGGGGAGCGGGGACTATGTCGTACGAGCAGTACTTC. Translating it yields CASGGAGTMSYEQYF. This chain uses TRBV7-8 with TRBJ2-7; TRBD2 agrees at 7 bases. Germline V CDR1 and CDR2: SGHVS, FQNEAQ. The CDR3 spans 15 residues. J lost 4 bases, V lost 8 bases, and 14 bases had no gene match.

The rearrangement joins TRBV5-1 to TRBJ2-5; 16 positions agree with TRBD2. V was pared by 3 bases and J by 5 bases, with 13 bases of the junction left unmatched. Per the germline V gene, CDR1 is SGHRS and CDR2 is YFSETQ. This CDR3 is built from 19 residues. The CDR3 DNA follows: TGCGCCAGCAGCTGGAGGGCGGGGACTAGCGGGAGGGCCGAGGAGACCCAGTACTTC. This translates into CASSWRAGTSGRAEETQYF.

This chain links TRBV11-1 with TRBJ2-3; 10 positions match TRBD2. The CDR3 is made up of 17 amino acids. V shed 0 bases and J 3 bases; nucleotides not matched to a gene: 6. Germline V gene sequence: CDR1 SGHAT, CDR2 FQDESV (reference sequence). The CDR3 reads CASSLASGGGATDTQYF. The CDR3 DNA reads TGTGCCAGCAGCTTAGCGAGCGGGGGGGGTGCTACAGATACGCAGTATTTT. The complete variable domain, with remaining parts taken from reference TRBV11-1 and TRBJ2-3, reads EAEVAQSPRYKITEKSQAVAFWCDPISGHATLYWYRQILGQGPELLVQFQDESVVDDSQLPKDRFSAERLKGVDSTLKIQPAELGDSAMYLCASSLASGGGATDTQYFGPGTRLTVL.

The chain links TRBV27 to TRBJ2-3; D is undetermined. The CDR3 contains 14 residues. The germline gives CDR1 MNHEY, CDR2 SMNVEV (reference sequence). V shed 3 bases and J shed 2 bases, with 9 bases lying between them. The CDR3 loop is CASSFRLHTDTQYF. The CDR3 DNA sequence: TGTGCCAGCAGTTTCCGACTTCACACAGATACGCAGTATTTT.

The chain uses TRBV4-3 and TRBJ2-5, with a tentative D call TRBD1 (5 bases). The V end lost 0 bases, the J end lost 2 bases, and 10 bases lay between the germline ends. The CDR3 is 15 amino acids. Germline loops: CDR1 LGHNA, CDR2 YSLEER. As DNA, the CDR3 is TGCGCCAGCAGCCAAGAATCGGCAGGGCAAGAGACCCAGTACTTC. Translation: CASSQESAGQETQYF.

This clone was counted a single time. This chain links TRBV29-1 with TRBJ1-1, with unresolved D. V dropped 6 bases and J dropped 7 bases, with 27 bases sitting between them. Germline values: CDR1 SQVTM, CDR2 ANQGSEA. This CDR3 has 16 residues. CDR3 coding DNA: TGCAGCGTACTCAGAAAACCCCACGAAGGAGTTAGTGAAGCTTTCTTT. It yields the protein CSVLRKPHEGVSEAFF.

The chain has TRBV18 and TRBJ2-7, with 8 bases fitting TRBD2. CDR1 and CDR2 from the germline V gene are KGHSH and LQKENI. With V trimmed by 1 base and J by 6 bases, 5 bases remained unmatched. This CDR3 has 14 residues. The CDR3 is CASSPLTSGAEQYF. The CDR3 DNA reads TGTGCCAGCTCACCACTAACTAGCGGAGCCGAGCAGTACTTC.

V usage is TRBV7-2 and J usage is TRBJ1-1; a possible D gene is TRBD1 (6 bases). This CDR3 region has 15 residues. Trimming stripped 0 bases from V and 4 bases from J, with 12 bases between. The germline V gene has CDR1 SGHTA and CDR2 FQGNSA. The CDR3 here is CASSLADDRTTEAFF. The CDR3 DNA follows: TGTGCCAGCAGCTTAGCTGACGACAGGACCACTGAAGCTTTCTTT.

This clone was observed once. The chain employs TRBV6-5 and TRBJ2-7, with 11 bases that match TRBD1. The CDR3 covers 15 residues. V lost 6 bases and J lost 4; bases outside the gene matches: 8. Germline V gene sequence: CDR1 MNHEY, CDR2 SVGAGI. CDR3 sequence reads: CASSPPGQGGYEQYF. CDR3 nucleotide sequence: TGTGCCAGCAGCCCTCCGGGACAGGGGGGGTACGAGCAGTACTTC.

V is TRBV6-5 and J is TRBJ2-3; 7 nucleotides line up with TRBD2. The CDR3 runs 14 residues. The germline gives CDR1 MNHEY, CDR2 SVGAGI. V was pared by 8 bases and J by 4 bases, with 9 bases of the junction left unmatched. CDR3 sequence: CASGLHSGSDTQYF. The CDR3 DNA is TGTGCCAGCGGGTTACATAGCGGGTCAGATACGCAGTATTTT.

The rearrangement uses TRBV28 and TRBJ1-2; D is perhaps TRBD1 (6 bases). Trimming stripped 6 bases from V and 1 base from J, with 18 bases between. Germline-derived CDR1 and CDR2 are MDHEN and SYDVKM. The CDR3 runs to 16 residues. The CDR3 region is CASRSLSGEVNYGYTF. CDR3 nucleotide sequence: TGTGCCAGCAGGTCCCTCTCAGGGGAAGTTAACTATGGCTACACCTTC.

The genes are TRBV28 and TRBJ1-1, with 10 bases matching TRBD1. The V and J ends lost 8 bases and 8 bases, in that order; junction bases with no gene match: 5. This CDR3 comprises 12 residues. Germline lookup yields CDR1 MDHEN and CDR2 SYDVKM. This chain's CDR3 is CASPGQGSEAFF. CDR3 coding DNA: TGTGCCAGCCCGGGACAGGGGTCAGAAGCTTTCTTT.

This clone was seen a few times. The chain has TRBV2 and TRBJ2-7; maybe TRBD1 (6 bases). Germline V gene data show CDR1 as SNHLY and CDR2 as FYNNEI. V was trimmed by 5 bases and J by 0 bases, leaving 11 bases between them. The CDR3 totals 14 residues. DNA for the CDR3: TGTGCCAGCAGTAAACAGGGTGCCTCCTACGAGCAGTACTTC. Translating gives CASSKQGASYEQYF.

This clone is a singleton in its sample. V is TRBV10-3 and J is TRBJ2-7, with 10 bases lining up with TRBD2. Per the germline V gene, CDR1 is ENHRY and CDR2 is SYGVKD. V shed 8 bases and J 2 bases; nucleotides not matched to a gene: 3. This CDR3 contains 13 residues. CDR3 sequence reads: CAIWTSGAYEQYF. CDR3 in DNA: TGTGCCATCTGGACTAGCGGCGCCTACGAGCAGTACTTC.

The V and J genes are TRBV6-5 and TRBJ2-7; tentatively, D is TRBD2 (6 bases). CDR3 length: 14 amino acids. The germline V gene has CDR1 MNHEY and CDR2 SVGAGI. Trimming took 7 bases from V and 3 from J, leaving 16 bases between them. The CDR3 loop reads CASKLEGRNYEQYF. In nucleotides, the CDR3 is TGTGCCAGCAAGTTGGAGGGGAGAAACTACGAGCAGTACTTC.

The chain uses TRBV6-1 and TRBJ2-7; 7 positions match TRBD2. This CDR3 has 14 amino acids. From germline, CDR1 is MNHNS and CDR2 SASEGT. With 6 bases clipped from V and 1 base from J, the junction kept 6 bases outside the gene matches. DNA of the CDR3: TGTGCCAGCAGCCCGGGACTATTATCCTACGAGCAGTACTTC. Its translation is CASSPGLLSYEQYF.